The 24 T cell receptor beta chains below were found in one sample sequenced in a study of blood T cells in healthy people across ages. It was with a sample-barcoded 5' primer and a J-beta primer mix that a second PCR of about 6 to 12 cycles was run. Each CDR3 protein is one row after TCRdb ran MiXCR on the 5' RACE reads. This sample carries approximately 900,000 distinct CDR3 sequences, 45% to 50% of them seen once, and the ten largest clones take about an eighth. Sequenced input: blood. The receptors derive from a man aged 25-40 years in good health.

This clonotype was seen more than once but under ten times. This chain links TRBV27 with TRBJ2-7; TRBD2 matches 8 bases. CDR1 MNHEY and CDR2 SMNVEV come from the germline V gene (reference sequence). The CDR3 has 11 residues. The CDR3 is CASGNNYEQYF. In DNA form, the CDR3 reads TGTGCTAGCGGGAATAACTACGAGCAGTACTTC.

CDR3 in amino acids: CASRSTGLRIYGYTF. The DNA of the CDR3 is TGTGCCAGCAGATCCACAGGGCTGCGCATCTATGGCTACACCTTC. The chain employs TRBV28 and TRBJ1-2, with D maybe TRBD1 (6 bases). CDR1 MDHEN and CDR2 SYDVKM come from the germline V gene. The CDR3 covers 15 residues. The germline V and J ends were trimmed by 6 bases and 4 bases, with 18 bases remaining between them.

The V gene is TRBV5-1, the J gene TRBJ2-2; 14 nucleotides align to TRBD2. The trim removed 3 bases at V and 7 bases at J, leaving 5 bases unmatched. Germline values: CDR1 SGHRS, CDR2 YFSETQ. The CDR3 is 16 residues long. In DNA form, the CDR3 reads TGCGCCAGCAGCTGGGGACTAGCGGGAGTTCTCGGGGAGCTGTTTTTT. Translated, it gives CASSWGLAGVLGELFF.

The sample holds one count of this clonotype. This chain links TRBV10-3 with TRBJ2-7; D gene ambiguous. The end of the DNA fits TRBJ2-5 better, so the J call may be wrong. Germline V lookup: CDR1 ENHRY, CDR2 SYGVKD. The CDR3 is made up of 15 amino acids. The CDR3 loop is CAISEGQIGGETQYF. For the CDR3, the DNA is TGTGCCATCAGTGAAGGGCAGATTGGCGGTGAGACCCAGTACTTC.

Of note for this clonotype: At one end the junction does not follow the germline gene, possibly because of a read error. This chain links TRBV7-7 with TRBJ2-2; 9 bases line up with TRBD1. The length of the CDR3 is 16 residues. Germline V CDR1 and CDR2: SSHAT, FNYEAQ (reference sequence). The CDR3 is CASSWGQGKNTGELFF. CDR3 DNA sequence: TGTGCTAGCAGCTGGGGACAGGGAAAGAACACCGGGGAGCTGTTTTTT.

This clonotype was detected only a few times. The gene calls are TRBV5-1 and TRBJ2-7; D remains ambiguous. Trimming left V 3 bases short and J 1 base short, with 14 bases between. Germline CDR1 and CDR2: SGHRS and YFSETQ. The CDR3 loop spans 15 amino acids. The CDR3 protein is CASSSQPTTSYEQYF. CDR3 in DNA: TGCGCCAGCAGCTCCCAACCCACGACATCCTACGAGCAGTACTTC. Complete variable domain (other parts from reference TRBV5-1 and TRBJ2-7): KAGVTQTPRYLIKTRGQQVTLSCSPISGHRSVSWYQQTPGQGLQFLFEYFSETQRNKGNFPGRFSGRQFSNSRSEMNVSTLELGDSALYLCASSSQPTTSYEQYFGPGTRLTVT.

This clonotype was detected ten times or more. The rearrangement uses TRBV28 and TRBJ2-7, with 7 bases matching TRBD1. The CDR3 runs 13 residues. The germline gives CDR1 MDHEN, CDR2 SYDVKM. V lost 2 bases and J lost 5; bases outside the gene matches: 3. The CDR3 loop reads CASSLIGGHEQYF. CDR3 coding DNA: TGTGCCAGCAGTTTAATAGGGGGCCACGAGCAGTACTTC.

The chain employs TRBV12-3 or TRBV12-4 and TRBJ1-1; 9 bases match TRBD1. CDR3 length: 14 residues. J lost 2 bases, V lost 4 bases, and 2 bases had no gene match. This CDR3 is CASSYTGGNTEAFF. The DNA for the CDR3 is TGTGCCAGCAGTTACACAGGGGGCAACACTGAAGCTTTCTTT.

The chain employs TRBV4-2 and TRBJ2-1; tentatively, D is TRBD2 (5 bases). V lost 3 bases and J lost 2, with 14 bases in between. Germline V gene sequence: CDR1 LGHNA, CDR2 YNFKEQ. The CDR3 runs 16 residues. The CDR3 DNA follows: TGTGCCAGCAGCCATGTCGGAGACTACGCCTACAATGAGCAGTTCTTC. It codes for CASSHVGDYAYNEQFF.

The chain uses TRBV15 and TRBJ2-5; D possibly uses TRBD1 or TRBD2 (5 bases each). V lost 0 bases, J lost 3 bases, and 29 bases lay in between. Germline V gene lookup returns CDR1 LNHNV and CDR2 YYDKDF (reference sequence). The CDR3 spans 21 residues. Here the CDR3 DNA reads TGTGCCACCAGCAGAGATGGGGACGCAGATGTAGGGTGGTCCCTTAAAGAGACCCAGTACTTC. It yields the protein CATSRDGDADVGWSLKETQYF.

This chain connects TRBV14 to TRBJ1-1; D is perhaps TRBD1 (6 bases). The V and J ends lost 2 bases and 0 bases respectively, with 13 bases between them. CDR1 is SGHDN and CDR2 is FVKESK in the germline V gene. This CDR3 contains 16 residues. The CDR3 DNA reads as TGTGCCAGCAGCCAATATACAGGGCCCATGAACACTGAAGCTTTCTTT. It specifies CASSQYTGPMNTEAFF.

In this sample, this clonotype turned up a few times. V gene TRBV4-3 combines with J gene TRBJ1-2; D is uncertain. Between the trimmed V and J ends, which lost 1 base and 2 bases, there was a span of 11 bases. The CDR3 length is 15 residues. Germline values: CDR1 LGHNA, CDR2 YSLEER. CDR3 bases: TGCGCCAGCAGCCAAGGTCGGAGCCTCAACTATGGCTACACCTTC. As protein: CASSQGRSLNYGYTF.

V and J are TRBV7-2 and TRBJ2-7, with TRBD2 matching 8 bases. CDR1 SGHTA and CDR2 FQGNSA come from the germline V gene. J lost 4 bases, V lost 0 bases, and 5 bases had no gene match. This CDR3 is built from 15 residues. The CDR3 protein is CASSLARGDTYEQYF. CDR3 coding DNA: TGTGCCAGCAGCTTAGCGCGGGGGGATACTTACGAGCAGTACTTC.

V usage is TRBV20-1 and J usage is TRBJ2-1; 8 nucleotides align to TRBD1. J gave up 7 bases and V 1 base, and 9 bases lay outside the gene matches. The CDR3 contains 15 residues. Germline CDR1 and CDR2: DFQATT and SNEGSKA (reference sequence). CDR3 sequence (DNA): TGCAGTGCTAGAGGTCGACAGGGGACGAGGAATGAGCAGTTCTTC. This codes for CSARGRQGTRNEQFF.

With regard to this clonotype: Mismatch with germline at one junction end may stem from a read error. The CDR3 sequence is CATGRTDSGTNVLTF. The CDR3, as DNA: TGTGCCACGGGACGGACCGACTCTGGGACCAACGTCCTGACTTTC. The chain is built from TRBV6-2 or TRBV6-3 and TRBJ2-6, with D perhaps given as TRBD1 or TRBD2 (5 bases each). Germline CDR1 and CDR2: MNHEY and SVGEGT. The CDR3 loop spans 15 amino acids.

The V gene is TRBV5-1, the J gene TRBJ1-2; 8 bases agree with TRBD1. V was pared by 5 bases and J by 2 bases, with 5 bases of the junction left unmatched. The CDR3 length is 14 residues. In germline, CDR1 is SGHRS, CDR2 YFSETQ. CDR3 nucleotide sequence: TGCGCCAGCAGGGTGACAGGGGAAAACTATGGCTACACCTTC. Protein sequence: CASRVTGENYGYTF.

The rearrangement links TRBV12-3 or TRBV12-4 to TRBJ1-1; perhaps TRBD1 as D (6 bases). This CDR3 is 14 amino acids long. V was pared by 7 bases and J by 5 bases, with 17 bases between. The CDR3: CASIWGGGRTEAFF. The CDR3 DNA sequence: TGTGCCAGCATCTGGGGTGGGGGGCGGACTGAAGCTTTCTTT.

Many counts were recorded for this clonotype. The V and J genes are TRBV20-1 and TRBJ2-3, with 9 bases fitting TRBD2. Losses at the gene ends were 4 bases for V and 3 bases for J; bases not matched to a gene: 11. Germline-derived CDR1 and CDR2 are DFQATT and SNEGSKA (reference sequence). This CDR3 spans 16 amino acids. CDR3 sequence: CSAIIVVAGATDTQYF. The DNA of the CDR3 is TGCAGTGCTATTATCGTGGTAGCGGGGGCGACAGATACGCAGTATTTT.

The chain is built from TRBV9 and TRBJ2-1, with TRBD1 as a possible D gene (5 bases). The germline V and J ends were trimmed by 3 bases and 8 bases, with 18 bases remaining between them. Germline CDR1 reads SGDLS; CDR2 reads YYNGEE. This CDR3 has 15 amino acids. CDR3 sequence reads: CASSEPDPPRDEQFF. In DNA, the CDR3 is TGTGCCAGCAGCGAACCGGACCCTCCCAGGGATGAGCAGTTCTTC.

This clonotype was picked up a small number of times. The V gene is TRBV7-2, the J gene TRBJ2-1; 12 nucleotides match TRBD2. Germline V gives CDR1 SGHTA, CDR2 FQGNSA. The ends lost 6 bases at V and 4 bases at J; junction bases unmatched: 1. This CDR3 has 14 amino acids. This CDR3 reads CASSGLAGYNEQFF. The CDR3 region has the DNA TGTGCCAGCAGTGGACTAGCGGGATACAATGAGCAGTTCTTC. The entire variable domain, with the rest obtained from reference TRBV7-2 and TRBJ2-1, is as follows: GAGVSQSPSNKVTEKGKDVELRCDPISGHTALYWYRQSLGQGLEFLIYFQGNSAPDKSGLPSDRFSAERTGGSVSTLTIQRTQQEDSAVYLCASSGLAGYNEQFFGPGTRLTVL.

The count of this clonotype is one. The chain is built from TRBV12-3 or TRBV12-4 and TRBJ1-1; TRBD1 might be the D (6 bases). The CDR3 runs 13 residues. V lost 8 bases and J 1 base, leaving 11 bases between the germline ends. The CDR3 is CASLKQGNTEAFF. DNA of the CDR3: TGTGCCAGCCTTAAACAGGGGAACACTGAAGCTTTCTTT.

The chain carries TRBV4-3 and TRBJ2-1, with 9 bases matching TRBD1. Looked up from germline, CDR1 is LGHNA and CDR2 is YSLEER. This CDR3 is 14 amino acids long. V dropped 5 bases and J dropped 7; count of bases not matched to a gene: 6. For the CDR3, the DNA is TGCGCCAGCAGCGAAGGGACAGGGAGGAATGAGCAGTTCTTC. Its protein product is CASSEGTGRNEQFF.

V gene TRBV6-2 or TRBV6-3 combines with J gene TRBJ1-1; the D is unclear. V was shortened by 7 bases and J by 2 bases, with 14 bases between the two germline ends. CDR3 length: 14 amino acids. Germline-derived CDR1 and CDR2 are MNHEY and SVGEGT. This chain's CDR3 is CASTAWAPNTEAFF. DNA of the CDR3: TGTGCCAGCACCGCTTGGGCACCTAACACTGAAGCTTTCTTT.

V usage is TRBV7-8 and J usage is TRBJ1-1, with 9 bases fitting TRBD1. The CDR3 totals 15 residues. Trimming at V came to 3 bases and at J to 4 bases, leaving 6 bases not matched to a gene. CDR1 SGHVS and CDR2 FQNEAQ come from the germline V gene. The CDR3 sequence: CASSLGTGLLTEAFF. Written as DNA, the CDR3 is TGTGCCAGCAGCTTGGGGACAGGGCTTCTCACTGAAGCTTTCTTT. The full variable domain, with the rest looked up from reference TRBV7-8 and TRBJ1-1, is GAGVSQSPRYKVAKRGQDVALRCDPISGHVSLFWYQQALGQGPEFLTYFQNEAQLDKSGLPSDRFFAERPEGSVSTLKIQRTQQEDSAVYLCASSLGTGLLTEAFFGQGTRLTVV.